A single sample gave rise to the 21 T cell receptor beta chains below, sequenced in a study of T cell changes during pregnancy in multiple sclerosis. Clones were read by immunoSEQ multiplex PCR, and TCRdb kept only the in-frame ones, dropping some. The table shows around 47,000 clones, with 95% to 97% occurring only once. The sequenced sample was peripheral blood, obtained in the second trimester of pregnancy. These receptors all come from a female donor with multiple sclerosis, enrolled in a pregnancy study.

The V gene is TRBV11-1, the J gene TRBJ2-2; D call uncertain. Germline V gene lookup returns CDR1 SGHAT and CDR2 FQDESV (reference sequence). This CDR3 contains 15 residues. V lost 5 bases, J lost 5 bases, and 15 bases lay in between. The CDR3 region is CASSPRSAGTGELFF. For the CDR3, the DNA is TGTGCCAGCAGCCCCCGATCCGCCGGGACCGGGGAGCTGTTTTTT.

The DNA for the CDR3 is TGTGCCATCAGTGTAGGACAGGGAGAATATGGCTACACCTTC. Its translation: CAISVGQGEYGYTF. The rearrangement joins TRBV10-3 to TRBJ1-2; 8 bases are shared with TRBD1. CDR1 ENHRY and CDR2 SYGVKD come from the germline V gene. This CDR3 has 14 amino acids. Trimming cost V 4 bases and J 5 bases; bases outside gene matches: 6.

This clone was seen once. Other DNA sequences of this sample code for an identical CDR3. This chain connects TRBV7-9 to TRBJ1-2; possible D gene TRBD1, 6 bases. Per germline, CDR1 SEHNR and CDR2 FQNEAQ (reference sequence). Trimming removed 5 bases at V and 2 bases at J, with 9 bases between. The CDR3 is made up of 13 amino acids. This CDR3 reads CASSHGQNYGYTF. Written as DNA, the CDR3 is TGTGCCAGCAGCCATGGACAGAACTATGGCTACACCTTC.

The V call is TRBV2, the J call TRBJ2-7; TRBD1 aligns across 7 bases. The CDR3 is 12 amino acids. V lost 4 bases, J lost 5 bases, and 2 bases stayed unmatched. Per germline, CDR1 SNHLY and CDR2 FYNNEI. CDR3 nucleotide sequence: TGTGCCAGCAGTGGGACAGGCAACGAGCAGTACTTC. Amino acids: CASSGTGNEQYF.

The gene calls are TRBV6-1 and TRBJ2-2, with TRBD1 identical over 9 bases. V lost 11 bases and J lost 5; bases outside the gene matches: 9. The germline V gene has CDR1 MNHNS and CDR2 SASEGT. CDR3 length: 14 residues. The CDR3 is CAGRGQGETGELFF. The CDR3 region has the DNA TGTGCCGGAAGGGGACAGGGAGAAACCGGGGAGCTGTTTTTT.

V gene TRBV11-2 combines with J gene TRBJ1-1, with TRBD1 identical over 7 bases. The CDR3 contains 16 residues. With V trimmed by 3 bases and J by 0 bases, 7 bases remained unmatched. Germline CDR1 is SGHAT and CDR2 is FQNNGV. CDR3 sequence: CASSFLGRGLNTEAFF. CDR3 nucleotides: TGTGCCAGCAGCTTTTTGGGCAGGGGGTTGAACACTGAAGCTTTCTTT.

This sequence joins TRBV4-1 and TRBJ2-1; D is possibly TRBD2 (6 bases). The CDR3 runs 15 residues. With 9 bases removed from V and 2 bases from J, the gap between germline ends came to 17 bases. CDR1 is MGHRA, CDR2 YSYEKL, per germline. CDR3: CARGGGRSPYNEQFF. CDR3 in DNA: TGCGCCAGGGGGGGTGGGCGTTCCCCCTACAATGAGCAGTTCTTC.

This clone was seen only once. This chain uses TRBV5-4 with TRBJ2-5, with D hard to call. CDR3 length equals 14 residues. Trimming took 0 bases from V and 2 from J, leaving 8 bases between them. Germline V gives CDR1 SGHNT, CDR2 YYREEE (reference sequence). The CDR3 spells CASSLVPGQETQYF. CDR3 nucleotide sequence: TGTGCCAGCAGCTTGGTCCCCGGGCAAGAGACCCAGTACTTC.

The V and J genes are TRBV6-1 and TRBJ1-5; the D gene is possibly TRBD1 (5 bases). V was pared by 8 bases and J by 5 bases, with 13 bases between. Germline loops: CDR1 MNHNS, CDR2 SASEGT. The CDR3 sequence is 13 residues long. The CDR3 loop is CASSRGTYQPQHF. CDR3 DNA: TGTGCCAGCTCTCGGGGGACCTATCAGCCCCAGCATTTT.

The chain joins TRBV19 to TRBJ2-3, with 7 bases matching TRBD1. The length of the CDR3 is 14 residues. Per germline, CDR1 LNHDA and CDR2 SQIVND (reference sequence). The trim removed 8 bases at V and 2 bases at J, leaving 7 bases unmatched. The CDR3 sequence is CASRTGVHTDTQYF. CDR3 in DNA: TGTGCCAGTCGAACAGGGGTCCACACAGATACGCAGTATTTT.

The rearrangement uses TRBV5-1 and TRBJ1-1, with a tentative D call TRBD1 (5 bases). This CDR3 spans 15 amino acids. Germline V gene data show CDR1 as SGHRS and CDR2 as YFSETQ. The V gene lost 0 bases and the J gene lost 4 bases, with 13 bases spanning the gap. The CDR3 nucleotides are TGCGCCAGCAGCTTGGCTGTTAGCGGGGGCACTGAAGCTTTCTTT. This encodes CASSLAVSGGTEAFF.

The J gene is TRBJ2-3, the V gene TRBV18; a possible D gene is TRBD1 (7 bases). Trimming took 5 bases from V and 4 from J, leaving 16 bases between them. In germline, CDR1 is KGHSH, CDR2 LQKENI. The CDR3 has 15 amino acids. Here the CDR3 reads CASSVSGQRADTQYF. CDR3 bases: TGTGCCAGCTCAGTCTCGGGACAGCGGGCAGATACGCAGTATTTT.

The V call is TRBV5-1, the J call TRBJ2-3, with D perhaps TRBD1 (5 bases). This CDR3 comprises 19 residues. V shed 1 base and J shed 4 bases, with 25 bases lying between them. Germline CDR1 reads SGHRS; CDR2 reads YFSETQ. CDR3 coding DNA: TGCGCCAGCAGCTTGAGGGCCGCAGGGCCAACTTTCAGGGCAGATACGCAGTATTTT. Its protein product is CASSLRAAGPTFRADTQYF.

The CDR3 region is CATSRPDRGTYGYTF. For the CDR3, the DNA is TGTGCCACCAGCAGGCCCGACAGGGGGACCTATGGCTACACCTTC. The J gene is TRBJ1-2, the V gene TRBV15; 9 bases map to TRBD1. This CDR3 is built from 15 residues. The germline gives CDR1 LNHNV, CDR2 YYDKDF (reference sequence). The V gene end was trimmed by 3 bases and the J gene end by 4 bases; junction bases not matched to a gene: 6.

The chain carries TRBV27 and TRBJ1-2; D is unclear. The CDR3 is 15 residues long. Germline V gene data show CDR1 as MNHEY and CDR2 as SMNVEV (reference sequence). V was clipped by 6 bases and J by 5 bases, with 19 bases between them. The chain's CDR3 is CASRGRNLGGYGYTF. The DNA for the CDR3 is TGTGCCAGCAGGGGAAGGAACCTGGGAGGGTATGGCTACACCTTC.

The chain couples TRBV5-4 to TRBJ2-7, with 7 bases matching TRBD1. This CDR3 spans 13 amino acids. The V segment lost 4 bases and the J segment 6 bases; nucleotides outside the gene matches: 7. Looked up from germline, CDR1 is SGHNT and CDR2 is YYREEE (reference sequence). The DNA for the CDR3 is TGTGCCAGCAGCCCGAGGGACAGTCGCGAGCAGTACTTC. Protein sequence: CASSPRDSREQYF.

The chain recombines TRBV28 with TRBJ1-1; D possibly corresponds to TRBD1 (6 bases). The length of the CDR3 is 18 residues. V lost 1 base to trimming and J lost 6 bases, with 24 bases between them. Germline V gives CDR1 MDHEN, CDR2 SYDVKM. CDR3 sequence: CASSLLFSWTEPLPEAFF. Here the CDR3 DNA reads TGTGCCAGCAGTTTATTATTCTCTTGGACAGAACCTTTGCCTGAAGCTTTCTTT.

This clone was seen only once. V gene TRBV6-5 combines with J gene TRBJ1-3, with D uncertain. Germline values: CDR1 MNHEY, CDR2 SVGAGI. This CDR3 has 14 residues. Deletions cut 1 base from V and 0 bases from J, with 4 bases between. CDR3 DNA sequence: TGTGCCAGCAGTTACTACAGCTCTGGAAACACCATATATTTT. It codes for CASSYYSSGNTIYF.

The rearrangement uses TRBV29-1 and TRBJ1-1; 7 bases fit TRBD1. CDR3 length: 13 amino acids. The junction had 7 bases not matched to a gene; V was cut back by 7 bases and J by 2 bases. Germline loops: CDR1 SQVTM, CDR2 ANQGSEA. The CDR3 DNA sequence: TGCAGCGCCCGTGACAGGGTAAACACTGAAGCTTTCTTT. Its translation: CSARDRVNTEAFF. Full variable domain (remainder filled in from reference TRBV29-1 and TRBJ1-1): SAVISQKPSRDICQRGTSLTIQCQVDSQVTMMFWYRQQPGQSLTLIATANQGSEATYESGFVIDKFPISRPNLTFSTLTVSNMSPEDSSIYLCSARDRVNTEAFFGQGTRLTVV.

The gene calls are TRBV5-1 and TRBJ2-1; 11 bases align to TRBD2. Trimming cost V 4 bases and J 3 bases; bases outside gene matches: 3. The CDR3 length is 15 residues. Germline V gene data show CDR1 as SGHRS and CDR2 as YFSETQ. CDR3 in amino acids: CASSGTSGIYNEQFF. CDR3 bases: TGCGCCAGCAGCGGGACTAGCGGTATCTACAATGAGCAGTTCTTC. Complete variable domain (other parts from reference TRBV5-1 and TRBJ2-1): KAGVTQTPRYLIKTRGQQVTLSCSPISGHRSVSWYQQTPGQGLQFLFEYFSETQRNKGNFPGRFSGRQFSNSRSEMNVSTLELGDSALYLCASSGTSGIYNEQFFGPGTRLTVL.

The chain links TRBV7-6 to TRBJ2-1; 8 nucleotides line up with TRBD1. The length of the CDR3 is 16 residues. J gave up 1 base and V 4 bases, and 6 bases lay outside the gene matches. Germline V CDR1 and CDR2: SGHVS, FNYEAQ. CDR3 residues: CASSSGGQGSYNEQFF. The CDR3 DNA sequence: TGTGCCAGCAGCTCTGGAGGACAGGGTTCCTACAATGAGCAGTTCTTC.